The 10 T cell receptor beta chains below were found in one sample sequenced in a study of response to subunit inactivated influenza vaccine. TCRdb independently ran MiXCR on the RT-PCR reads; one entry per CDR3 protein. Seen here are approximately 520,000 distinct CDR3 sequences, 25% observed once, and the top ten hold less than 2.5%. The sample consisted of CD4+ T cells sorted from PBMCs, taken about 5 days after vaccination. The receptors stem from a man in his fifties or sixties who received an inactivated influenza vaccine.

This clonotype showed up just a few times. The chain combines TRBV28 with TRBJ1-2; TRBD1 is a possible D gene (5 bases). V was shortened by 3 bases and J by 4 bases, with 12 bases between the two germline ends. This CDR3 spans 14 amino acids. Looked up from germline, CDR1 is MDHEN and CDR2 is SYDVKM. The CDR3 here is CASSFSGDAYGYTF. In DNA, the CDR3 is TGTGCCAGCAGTTTTTCGGGGGATGCCTATGGCTACACCTTC.

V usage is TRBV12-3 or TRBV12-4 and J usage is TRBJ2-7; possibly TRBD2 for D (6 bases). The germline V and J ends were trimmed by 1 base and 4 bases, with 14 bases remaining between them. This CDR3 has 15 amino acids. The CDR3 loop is CASSLVRGYRYEQYF. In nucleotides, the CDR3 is TGTGCCAGCAGTTTAGTTCGGGGGTATCGATACGAGCAGTACTTC.

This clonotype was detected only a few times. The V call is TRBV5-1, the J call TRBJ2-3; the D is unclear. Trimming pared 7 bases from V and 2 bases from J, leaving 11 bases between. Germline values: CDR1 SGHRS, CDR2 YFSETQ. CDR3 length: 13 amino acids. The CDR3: CASRNTDTDTQYF. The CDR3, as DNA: TGCGCCAGCCGAAACACGGACACAGATACGCAGTATTTT.

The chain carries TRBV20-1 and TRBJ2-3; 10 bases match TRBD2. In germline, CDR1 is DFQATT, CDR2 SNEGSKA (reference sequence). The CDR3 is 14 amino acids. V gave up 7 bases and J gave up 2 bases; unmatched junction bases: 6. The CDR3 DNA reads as TGCAGTGGGATACTAGCGGGAAACACAGATACGCAGTATTTT. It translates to CSGILAGNTDTQYF.

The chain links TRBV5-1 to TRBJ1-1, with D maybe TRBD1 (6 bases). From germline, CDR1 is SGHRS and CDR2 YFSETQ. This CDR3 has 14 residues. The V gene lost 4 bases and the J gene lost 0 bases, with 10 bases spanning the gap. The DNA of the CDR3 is TGCGCCAGCAGCGGGGGGACATTGAACACTGAAGCTTTCTTT. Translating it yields CASSGGTLNTEAFF.

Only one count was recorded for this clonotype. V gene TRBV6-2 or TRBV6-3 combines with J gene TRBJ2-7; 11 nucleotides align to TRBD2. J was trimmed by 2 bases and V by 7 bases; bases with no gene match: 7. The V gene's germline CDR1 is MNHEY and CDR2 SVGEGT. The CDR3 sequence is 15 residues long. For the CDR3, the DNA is TGTGCCAGCACGGCGACTAGCGGGATAACCTACGAGCAGTACTTC. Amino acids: CASTATSGITYEQYF.

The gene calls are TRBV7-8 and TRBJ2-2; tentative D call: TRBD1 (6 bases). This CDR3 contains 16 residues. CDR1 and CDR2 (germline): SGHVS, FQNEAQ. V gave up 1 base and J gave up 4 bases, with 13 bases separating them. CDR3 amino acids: CASSLVEGVTTGELFF. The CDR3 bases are TGTGCCAGCAGCTTAGTCGAGGGGGTCACCACCGGGGAGCTGTTTTTT.

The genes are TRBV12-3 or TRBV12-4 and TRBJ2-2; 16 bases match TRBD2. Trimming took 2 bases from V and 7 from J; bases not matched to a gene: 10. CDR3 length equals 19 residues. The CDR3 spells CASSLPTGTSGRAIGELFF. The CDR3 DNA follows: TGTGCCAGCAGTTTACCGACAGGGACTAGCGGGAGGGCCATCGGGGAGCTGTTTTTT.

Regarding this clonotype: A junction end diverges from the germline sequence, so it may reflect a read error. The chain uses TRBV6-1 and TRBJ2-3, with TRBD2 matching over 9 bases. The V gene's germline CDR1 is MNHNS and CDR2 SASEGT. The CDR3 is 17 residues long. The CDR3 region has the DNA TGTGCCAGCAGTGAAGCGCATGGGGCCCCCGGGACTAGCATCCCTGCATTT. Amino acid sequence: CASSEAHGAPGTSIPAF.

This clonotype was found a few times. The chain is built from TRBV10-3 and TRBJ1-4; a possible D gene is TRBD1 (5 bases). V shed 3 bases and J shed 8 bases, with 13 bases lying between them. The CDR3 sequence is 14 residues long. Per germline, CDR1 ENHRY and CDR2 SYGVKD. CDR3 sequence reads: CAISDPGTGEKLFF. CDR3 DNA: TGTGCCATCAGTGACCCGGGGACGGGGGAAAAACTGTTTTTT.